The 6 T cell receptor beta chains reported below all come from one sample, sequenced in a study of OX40 agonist ivuxolimab in advanced cancers. Method: immunoSEQ multiplex PCR; TCRdb's copy keeps in-frame clones and lacks some. Of 75,000 to 100,000 clones in the sample, roughly 90% were seen once. The sample here was CD4+ or CD8+ T cells sorted from blood, taken in a trial of the OX40 agonist ivuxolimab. Receptors were obtained from an adult with an advanced solid tumor such as melanoma, head and neck, liver or kidney cancer.

The rearrangement links TRBV2 to TRBJ2-1; weak D call: TRBD2 (6 bases). The CDR3 loop spans 15 amino acids. V lost 2 bases and J lost 4, with 12 bases in between. Germline loops: CDR1 SNHLY, CDR2 FYNNEI. The CDR3 bases are TGTGCCAGCAGTGAACTTGCGGGGCAATACAATGAGCAGTTCTTC. It specifies CASSELAGQYNEQFF.

The CDR3 bases are TGTGCCAGCAGCTTCACAGGGAAAGATACGCAGTATTTT. Residues: CASSFTGKDTQYF. This rearrangement joins TRBV7-2 to TRBJ2-3, with D perhaps TRBD1 (6 bases). V dropped 3 bases and J dropped 5 bases, with 9 bases sitting between them. CDR3 length: 13 amino acids. Germline loops: CDR1 SGHTA, CDR2 FQGNSA.

This clone is classed as medium-sized (0.01 to 0.1%). The chain employs TRBV7-9 and TRBJ2-7, with D perhaps matching TRBD1 (6 bases). The germline V and J ends were trimmed by 5 bases and 2 bases, with 13 bases remaining between them. CDR3 length equals 14 residues. The germline V gene has CDR1 SEHNR and CDR2 FQNEAQ (reference sequence). CDR3 sequence (DNA): TGTGCCAGCAGCCACAGGGAGCGGCCCTACGAGCAGTACTTC. Encoded protein: CASSHRERPYEQYF.

The genes are TRBV2 and TRBJ2-1; D possibly corresponds to TRBD2 (5 bases). This CDR3 spans 13 amino acids. Germline CDR1 is SNHLY and CDR2 is FYNNEI. V lost 2 bases, J lost 9 bases, and 11 bases lay in between. The CDR3 DNA reads TGTGCCAGCAGTGAATGGTTAGGGAGTGAGCAGTTCTTC. Translated: CASSEWLGSEQFF.

The V gene is TRBV5-1, the J gene TRBJ2-3, with D perhaps TRBD2 (6 bases). This CDR3 contains 19 residues. V lost 2 bases and J 0 bases, leaving 22 bases between the germline ends. The germline CDR1 and CDR2 sequences are SGHRS and YFSETQ. The DNA for the CDR3 is TGCGCCAGCAGCTTATCCTTTACAAACCTAGCGCGAAGCACAGATACGCAGTATTTT. Translating gives CASSLSFTNLARSTDTQYF.

The chain is built from TRBV7-9 and TRBJ2-5; the match to TRBD2 covers 14 bases. Germline V CDR1 and CDR2: SEHNR, FQNEAQ (reference sequence). V shed 5 bases and J 5 bases; nucleotides not matched to a gene: 7. CDR3 size: 16 residues. CDR3 DNA sequence: TGTGCCAGCAGCCCGGGGGGACTAGCGGGAGTGGAGACCCAGTACTTC. This codes for CASSPGGLAGVETQYF.